The clone carrying this T cell receptor beta chain was seen only once. Its specificity is not known. Method: immunoSEQ multiplex PCR; TCRdb's copy keeps in-frame clones and lacks some. The sample lists about a million clones, 77% seen once, with 0.7% to 0.95% in the top ten. This sample was taken from a study of shared clonotypes between healthy human individuals. Study details: Every donor yielded three CD4 naive, three CD4 memory, two CD8 naive and one CD8 memory plate. Overall study results and limits: What rarefaction showed was incomplete sorted-subset sequencing despite large depth.

Free of recent acute infections or vaccinations, the donors were healthy HIV-negative adults. V was clipped by 5 bases and J by 3 bases, with 8 bases between them. CDR1 and CDR2 from the germline V gene are SGHAT and FQNNGV. The CDR3 consists of 12 residues. Sample: memory CD4+ T cells from PBMCs. Regarding subset: CD45RA-negative fraction. This receptor was identified in a man aged 18 to 35 in good health. Some clones in this sample may be carry-over from other donors' samples. V and J are TRBV11-2 and TRBJ2-7; D might be TRBD1 (6 bases). The CDR3 loop is CASSQGYYEQYF. Here the CDR3 DNA reads TGTGCCAGCAGCCAGGGGTACTACGAGCAGTACTTC.